This T cell receptor (beta chain) was retrieved from a study of cytomegalovirus exposure and HLA in healthy donors. The PCR was carried out with 60 Vbeta primers and 13 Jbeta primers. Profiling relied on immunoSEQ multiplex PCR, and the TCRdb table lists in-frame clones only, not all of them. The sample carries roughly 150,000 clones, around 75% recorded once. In regard to this clone: Its antigen is undetermined.

Study-level findings and limits: Within a later analysis, the majority of CMV-associated TCR beta chains appeared HLA-restricted. Immune exposure was documented only through CMV serostatus.

V dropped 4 bases and J dropped 4 bases, with 11 bases sitting between them. Germline CDR1 and CDR2: SGHKS and YYEKEE (reference sequence). This CDR3 region has 14 residues. The origin of this receptor is a man in his forties or fifties in good health and CMV-seronegative. The sequenced sample consisted of PBMCs. The chain is built from TRBV5-5 and TRBJ1-4, with D perhaps TRBD1 (5 bases). The CDR3 is CASSPGGGNEKLFF. CDR3 nucleotides: TGTGCCAGCAGCCCGGGGGGTGGTAATGAAAAACTGTTTTTT.